This TCR beta chain was documented in a study of cytomegalovirus exposure and HLA in healthy donors. Whole-study results and caveats: HLA-A and HLA-B allele assignments for most subjects were reportedly predicted accurately using TCR beta sequences.

With respect to this clone: Its matching antigen is unknown.

Vbeta (60) and Jbeta (13) primers were used in the PCR. Method: immunoSEQ multiplex PCR; TCRdb's copy keeps in-frame clones and lacks some. The repertoire includes over 150,000 clones, more than 75% of them detected once, and 5.6% sits in the top ten. The trim removed 6 bases at V and 2 bases at J, leaving 7 bases unmatched. The CDR3 has 14 residues. Germline V lookup: CDR1 MNHEY, CDR2 SMNVEV (reference sequence). V gene TRBV27 combines with J gene TRBJ2-7; 7 bases are shared with TRBD1. Sequenced material: PBMCs. This sequence was found in a woman in her forties in good health and CMV-seropositive. The DNA for the CDR3 is TGTGCCAGCAGACCGGACAGGTTTACCTACGAGCAGTACTTC. This translates into CASRPDRFTYEQYF.